This T cell receptor (beta chain) is drawn from a study of T cells in Graves' hyperthyroidism and ophthalmopathy. General study points: In blood, most of the thyroid clonotypes expanded above 0.001 were also present. In simple terms, a model built on 13 V-J features told ophthalmopathy apart from stable hyperthyroidism. The model anticipated ophthalmopathy a median 6.5 months pre-onset.

Every diagnosis used clinical symptoms, serum thyroxine and TRAb, thyroid ultrasound and orbital computed tomography. There were TCR beta CDR3 regions amplified from RNA transcripts. TCR CDR3 regions were first amplified by RT-PCR with HTBI primers. From the multiplex PCR reads, TCRdb called clonotypes with MiXCR, one entry per CDR3 protein. The sample yields about 510,000 distinct CDR3 sequences, over 45% seen once. This clonotype was recorded at least ten times. What it binds is not known. The CDR3 is 13 amino acids. CDR1 and CDR2 from the germline V gene are SGHVS and FNYEAQ. The germline V and J ends were trimmed by 5 bases and 7 bases, with 15 bases remaining between them.

This clonotype was obtained from an adult woman with Graves' disease, either hyperthyroidism or ophthalmopathy (not recorded which). V gene TRBV7-6 combines with J gene TRBJ2-7, with TRBD2 as a possible D gene (6 bases). The sequencing input was peripheral blood or thyroid tissue (not recorded which). The CDR3, as DNA: TGTGCCAGCAGCCTAAGCCAAGCGGGTGAGCAGTACTTC. Translated, it gives CASSLSQAGEQYF.